This TCR beta chain was sequenced during a study of shared clonotypes between healthy human individuals. The CDR3 covers 14 residues. The ends were cut back, 6 bases at V and 7 bases at J, with 19 bases in the middle. CDR1 MDHEN and CDR2 SYDVKM come from the germline V gene. Original handling: Junction-only immunoSEQ data arrived without quality scores, meaning filtering differed. This table comes from immunoSEQ multiplex PCR, and its TCRdb copy is limited to in-frame clones, with some not included. The DNA gave D and trimming, while V, J and clone size come from that table. The data contain about 710,000 clones, over 55% of them singletons. Study-level findings and limits: The study sampled only blood, and tissue repertoires likely differ.

Comment on this clone: Its antigen is undetermined.

Everyone who donated was a Caucasian adult who lived in Nashville, Tennessee. Sequencing was carried out using memory CD4+ T cells sorted from blood. Subset of the sample: CD45RA-negative fraction. The V and J genes are TRBV28 and TRBJ2-7, with D perhaps matching TRBD2 (6 bases). The sequence was collected from a woman between 25 and 40 years old in good health. The CDR3 protein is CASRTSPGTGEQYF. In DNA form, the CDR3 reads TGTGCCAGCAGAACGAGCCCAGGGACTGGAGAGCAGTACTTC.